Listed below are T cell receptor beta chains from one sample, sequenced in a study of shared clonotypes between healthy human individuals. The protocol was immunoSEQ multiplex PCR, while the TCRdb copy is restricted to in-frame clones and leaves out a portion. The data hold some 500,000 clones, with around 79% observed a single time. The sequencing sample was made of PBMCs. Receptors originate from a woman in her thirties or forties in good health. Some clones in this sample may be carry-over from other donors' samples. CDR3s include the opening cysteine and the closing phenylalanine or tryptophan.

J gene: TRBJ2-3
V gene: TRBV4-1
CDR3 protein: CASSQDYGASTDTQYF

J gene: TRBJ2-2
V gene: TRBV28
CDR3 protein: CASSIRQGNTGELFF

J gene: TRBJ2-3
V gene: TRBV2
CDR3 protein: CASRPSDRPDTQYF

J gene: TRBJ1-1
V gene: TRBV7-7
CDR3 protein: CASSSGPNTEAFF

J gene: TRBJ2-3
V gene: TRBV5-1
CDR3 protein: CASSLQSGGTDTQYF

J gene: TRBJ2-5
V gene: TRBV5-6
CDR3 protein: CASSFGLAGGETQYF

J gene: TRBJ2-1
V gene: TRBV4-2
CDR3 protein: CASSQERWPSSYNEQFF

J gene: TRBJ2-1
V gene: TRBV18
CDR3 protein: CASSPSYNEQFF

J gene: TRBJ1-1
V gene: TRBV28
CDR3 protein: CASSLPSGGTEAFF

J gene: TRBJ1-1
V gene: TRBV13
CDR3 protein: CASSRGGNTEAFF

J gene: TRBJ2-1
V gene: TRBV6-5
CDR3 protein: CASSYETSGFYEQFF

J gene: TRBJ2-3
V gene: TRBV6-1
CDR3 protein: CASSVQAGGPDTQYF

J gene: TRBJ2-7
V gene: TRBV7-2
CDR3 protein: CASSSTFEQYF

J gene: TRBJ1-1
V gene: TRBV6-1
CDR3 protein: CASSEGPGRSTEAFF

J gene: TRBJ1-2
V gene: TRBV11-2
CDR3 protein: CASSPYGVNYGYTF

J gene: TRBJ1-2
V gene: TRBV30
CDR3 protein: CAWSVPDSPTVGYTF

J gene: TRBJ1-3
V gene: TRBV18
CDR3 protein: CASSPMSKEGNTIYF

J gene: TRBJ2-7
V gene: TRBV4-1
CDR3 protein: CASTPRLVFREGYEQYF

J gene: TRBJ1-1
V gene: TRBV27
CDR3 protein: CASSFEGRWGTEAFF

J gene: TRBJ1-5
V gene: TRBV28
CDR3 protein: CASSWGQGGSQPQHF

J gene: TRBJ2-7
V gene: TRBV18
CDR3 protein: CASSPGQEPYEQYF

J gene: TRBJ1-4
V gene: TRBV2
CDR3 protein: CASSTGPGRPEKLFF

J gene: TRBJ1-5
V gene: TRBV5-1
CDR3 protein: CASSNGQGDQPQHF

J gene: TRBJ2-3
V gene: TRBV7-2
CDR3 protein: CASSLEGAGWSDTQYF

J gene: TRBJ1-1
V gene: TRBV5-1
CDR3 protein: CASSAREKTPEAFF

J gene: TRBJ1-2
V gene: TRBV27
CDR3 protein: CASSPEGDRAHGYTF

J gene: TRBJ2-3
V gene: TRBV18
CDR3 protein: CASSPPNYGVASTDTQYF

J gene: TRBJ2-7
V gene: TRBV2
CDR3 protein: CASSVLAGGFDEQYF

J gene: TRBJ2-7
V gene: TRBV18
CDR3 protein: CASSPTRTGGGSYEQYF

J gene: TRBJ1-5
V gene: TRBV27
CDR3 protein: CASSFLAGGMNQPQHF

J gene: TRBJ2-1
V gene: TRBV7-8
CDR3 protein: CASSVTRTANEQFF

J gene: TRBJ2-7
V gene: TRBV5-1
CDR3 protein: CASSSGLTYEQYF

J gene: TRBJ1-2
V gene: TRBV7-8
CDR3 protein: CASSSQAGGYYGYTF

J gene: TRBJ2-1
V gene: TRBV7-7
CDR3 protein: CASSLHSSYNEQFF

J gene: TRBJ2-1
V gene: TRBV2
CDR3 protein: CASDNSGQGGNEQFF

J gene: TRBJ2-1
V gene: TRBV10-1
CDR3 protein: CASSEGDRNEQFF

J gene: TRBJ1-4
V gene: TRBV6-1
CDR3 protein: CATQPGGAGNEKLFF

J gene: TRBJ1-4
V gene: TRBV11-2
CDR3 protein: CASSTKGLATNEKLFF

J gene: TRBJ1-6
V gene: TRBV18
CDR3 protein: CASSPNYNSPLHF

J gene: TRBJ2-2
V gene: TRBV5-5
CDR3 protein: CASIRLAVTGELFF

J gene: TRBJ1-1
V gene: TRBV6-1
CDR3 protein: CASSETASGWTEAFF

J gene: TRBJ2-7
V gene: TRBV5-6
CDR3 protein: CASTQIGRYEQYF

J gene: TRBJ2-3
V gene: TRBV6-4
CDR3 protein: CASSASGSSVDTQYF

J gene: TRBJ2-7
V gene: TRBV18
CDR3 protein: CASSPGLAGVAEQYF

J gene: TRBJ2-5
V gene: TRBV6-6
CDR3 protein: CASSYSQREYGETQYF

J gene: TRBJ2-1
V gene: TRBV5-1
CDR3 protein: CASSLDSYNEQFF

J gene: TRBJ2-1
V gene: TRBV10-3
CDR3 protein: CAISGPSVSYNEQFF

J gene: TRBJ2-2
V gene: TRBV21-1
CDR3 protein: CASSPRKNRGEFCTGELFF

J gene: TRBJ2-1
V gene: TRBV29-1
CDR3 protein: CSVGPGGSVWNNEQFF

J gene: TRBJ1-2
V gene: TRBV6-1
CDR3 protein: CASGFKGARDGYTF

J gene: TRBJ2-5
V gene: TRBV2
CDR3 protein: CASSPRAVTQETQYF

J gene: TRBJ2-2
V gene: TRBV28
CDR3 protein: CASQGETGELFF

J gene: TRBJ2-3
V gene: TRBV27
CDR3 protein: CASRWEGFSDTQYF

J gene: TRBJ1-5
V gene: TRBV7-8
CDR3 protein: CASSLGTGGRFDQPQHF

J gene: TRBJ2-1
V gene: TRBV27
CDR3 protein: CASSLVAGLYNEQFF